These 7 T cell receptor beta chains originate from one sample sequenced in a study of T cell responses to AZD1222 COVID-19 vaccine. Clones were read by immunoSEQ multiplex PCR, and TCRdb kept only the in-frame ones, dropping some. The sample lists around 140,000 clones, 91% occurring once. This material consisted of peripheral blood, taken 28 days after the second AZD1222 dose. These receptors came from an adult who received the AZD1222 COVID-19 vaccine.

V gene TRBV5-6 combines with J gene TRBJ1-3, with D perhaps matching TRBD1 (5 bases). Germline CDR1 reads SGHDT; CDR2 reads YYEEEE. This CDR3 is built from 14 residues. The ends were cut back, 1 base at V and 4 bases at J, with 9 bases in the middle. The CDR3 region is CASSLRGEGNTIYF. The CDR3 coding sequence is TGTGCCAGCAGCTTGCGGGGGGAAGGAAACACCATATATTTT.

The chain links TRBV7-9 to TRBJ1-1; 9 bases fit TRBD1. Germline V CDR1 and CDR2: SEHNR, FQNEAQ (reference sequence). The CDR3 loop spans 16 amino acids. The J segment lost 1 base and the V segment lost 5 bases, leaving 8 bases of the junction unmatched. The CDR3 DNA reads as TGTGCCAGCAGCCGAATCCCACAGGGGGCGAACACTGAAGCTTTCTTT. Translating gives CASSRIPQGANTEAFF.

V and J are TRBV5-5 and TRBJ2-7, with D uncertain. The CDR3 loop spans 12 amino acids. Germline lookup yields CDR1 SGHKS and CDR2 YYEKEE (reference sequence). The V end was cut by 4 bases, the J end by 1 base, with 6 bases between. CDR3 amino acids: CASSVGSYEQYV. Written as DNA, the CDR3 is TGTGCCAGCAGCGTAGGTTCCTACGAGCAGTACGTC.

CDR3 in DNA: TGTGCCAGCAGCCAGGCCCAGGGGTTGGGGCAGTTCTTC. Its protein product is CASSQAQGLGQFF. V and J are TRBV3-1 (or the pseudogene TRBV3-2) and TRBJ2-1; D might be TRBD1 (6 bases). Between the trimmed V and J ends, which lost 3 bases and 12 bases, there was a span of 15 bases. The CDR3 has 13 residues. Germline lookup yields CDR1 LGHDT and CDR2 YNNKEL (reference sequence).

The V and J genes are TRBV11-3 and TRBJ2-2; 10 positions agree with TRBD1. Per germline, CDR1 SGHNT and CDR2 YENEEA. The CDR3 sequence is 14 residues long. V was pared by 5 bases and J by 7 bases, with 4 bases of the junction left unmatched. The CDR3 DNA sequence: TGTGCCAGCAGCGTGGGACAGGGGAACGGGGAGCTGTTTTTT. Translating it yields CASSVGQGNGELFF.

V is TRBV19 and J is TRBJ2-1; 11 bases map to TRBD1. CDR1 and CDR2 from the germline V gene are LNHDA and SQIVND (reference sequence). Trimming cost V 6 bases and J 10 bases; bases outside gene matches: 8. CDR3 length equals 14 residues. DNA for the CDR3: TGTGCCAGTAGCCCCGGGACAGGGGGTCGCGAGCAGTTCTTC. Its translation: CASSPGTGGREQFF.

This clone has a single count. This chain links TRBV28 with TRBJ2-5; 13 bases map to TRBD2. V lost 6 bases and J lost 5; bases outside the gene matches: 6. The CDR3 covers 15 residues. CDR1 is MDHEN, CDR2 SYDVKM, per germline. CDR3 DNA: TGTGCCAGCAGCCTACTAGCGGGGGGGCAGGAGACCCAGTACTTC. This encodes CASSLLAGGQETQYF. The full variable domain, completed using reference TRBV28 and TRBJ2-5, is DVKVTQSSRYLVKRTGEKVFLECVQDMDHENMFWYRQDPGLGLRLIYFSYDVKMKEKGDIPEGYSVSREKKERFSLILESASTNQTSMYLCASSLLAGGQETQYFGPGTRLLVL.